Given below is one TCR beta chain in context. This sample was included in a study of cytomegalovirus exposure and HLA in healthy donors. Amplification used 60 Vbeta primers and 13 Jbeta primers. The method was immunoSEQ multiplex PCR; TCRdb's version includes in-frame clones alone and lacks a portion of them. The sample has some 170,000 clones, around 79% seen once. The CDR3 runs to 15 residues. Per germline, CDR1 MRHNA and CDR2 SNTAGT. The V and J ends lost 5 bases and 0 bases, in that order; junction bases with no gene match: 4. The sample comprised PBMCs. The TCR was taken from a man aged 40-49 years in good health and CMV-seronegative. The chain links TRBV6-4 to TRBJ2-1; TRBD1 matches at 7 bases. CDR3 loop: CASSQQGSSYNEQFF. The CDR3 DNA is TGTGCCAGCAGTCAACAGGGGTCCTCCTACAATGAGCAGTTCTTC.